The clone carrying this TCR beta chain has a handful of counts. Its specificity is unknown. V lost 5 bases and J lost 5, with 15 bases in between. The CDR3 length is 14 residues. Germline V CDR1 and CDR2: LNHDA, SQIVND (reference sequence). The data were taken from a study of T-cell reconstitution after alpha-beta-depleted transplantation in children. Whole-study findings and limits: Alpha-beta T cells present about two months after transplant were reported to originate from several hundred expanded graft clones.

For TCRbeta, the library was prepared with unique molecular identifiers. TCRdb re-analysed the PCR reads in MiXCR, keeping a single row per CDR3 protein. Of about 600,000 distinct CDR3 sequences in the sample, over 10% were seen once. The chain joins TRBV19 to TRBJ2-5; D assignment may be TRBD1 or TRBD2 (5 bases each). This sequence was found in a male patient aged 5 to 17 who had a stem cell transplant for acute myeloid leukemia, so the T cells may come from the graft donor. The sequencing here drew on PBMCs, mostly from graft donor cells, taken 360 days after TCRalphabeta/CD19-depleted stem cell transplant. This CDR3 is CASSSRMGEETQYF. The DNA for the CDR3 is TGTGCCAGTAGTTCGAGGATGGGGGAGGAGACCCAGTACTTC. The full variable domain, its missing parts supplied by reference TRBV19 and TRBJ2-5, is DGGITQSPKYLFRKEGQNVTLSCEQNLNHDAMYWYRQDPGQGLRLIYYSQIVNDFQKGDIAEGYSVSREKKESFPLTVTSAQKNPTAFYLCASSSRMGEETQYFGPGTRLLVL.